The clone carrying this T cell receptor (beta chain) was detected ten times or more. Germline CDR1 is GTSNPN and CDR2 is SVGIG (reference sequence). The CDR3 has 19 residues. V dropped 0 bases and J dropped 5; count of bases not matched to a gene: 12. Priming of first-strand cDNA relied on TRAV- and TRBV-specific primers (covering alpha and beta chains). Amplification of TCRs used a constant-region primer and V-primer adapter for approximately 19 PCR cycles. TCRdb recomputed calls from the reads with MiXCR, one row per CDR3 protein. The data hold some 82,000 distinct CDR3 sequences, with approximately 20% observed a single time. The data are from a study of low-dose radiotherapy and immunotherapy resistance in tumors. Study information: The fractionation for Cohort 1 was 0.5 Gy per fraction every 2 weeks, totaling 6.5 Gy.

Noted time point: before trial treatment. As their treatment, donors received nivolumab, ipilimumab, aspirin, low-dose cyclophosphamide and low-dose radiotherapy. The clonotype was recovered from a male donor with prostate cancer. The sequences come from PBMCs, collected before treatment. The chain uses TRBV30 and TRBJ2-3; 15 bases align to TRBD2. This CDR3 is CAWSVRTSGGAHRKDTQYF. The DNA for the CDR3 is TGTGCCTGGAGTGTCCGGACTAGCGGGGGGGCCCATCGGAAAGATACGCAGTATTTT.